The 28 T cell receptor beta chains presented below share a single source sample, sequenced in a study of T cell responses to AZD1222 COVID-19 vaccine. This table comes from immunoSEQ multiplex PCR, and its TCRdb copy is limited to in-frame clones, with some not included. This sample carries 100,000 to 150,000 clones, more than 70% of them seen once, and the ten largest clones take around 9.3%. Sample: peripheral blood, taken on day 0 of AZD1222 vaccination. These receptors were collected from an adult in good health.

This chain joins TRBV5-1 and TRBJ1-2; tentatively, D is TRBD1 (6 bases). This CDR3 is 14 amino acids long. Germline-derived CDR1 and CDR2 are SGHRS and YFSETQ. Trimming removed 4 bases from V and 5 bases from J, with 15 bases in between. CDR3 region: CASSPVRGQYGYTF. The CDR3 region has the DNA TGCGCCAGCAGCCCCGTACGGGGGCAGTATGGCTACACCTTC.

V and J are TRBV5-4 and TRBJ1-6; D is ambiguous. Per germline, CDR1 SGHNT and CDR2 YYREEE (reference sequence). The CDR3 spans 14 residues. The V gene lost 0 bases and the J gene lost 7 bases, with 8 bases spanning the gap. The CDR3 sequence: CASSLAGGNSPLHF. DNA for the CDR3: TGTGCCAGCAGCTTGGCCGGCGGCAATTCACCCCTCCACTTT.

This sequence joins TRBV9 and TRBJ2-7; D is unclear. This CDR3 has 12 amino acids. Trimming pared 4 bases from V and 0 bases from J, leaving 5 bases between. The germline gives CDR1 SGDLS, CDR2 YYNGEE. The CDR3 is CASSSSSYEQYF. Here the CDR3 DNA reads TGTGCCAGCAGCTCGAGCTCCTACGAGCAGTACTTC.

The chain combines TRBV27 with TRBJ1-1; D is unresolved. V dropped 6 bases and J dropped 3 bases, with 14 bases sitting between them. CDR3 size: 14 residues. The germline V gene encodes CDR1 MNHEY and CDR2 SMNVEV (reference sequence). CDR3 region: CASSFGSAHTEAFF. In nucleotides, the CDR3 is TGTGCCAGCAGCTTTGGGTCGGCCCACACTGAAGCTTTCTTT.

V is TRBV15 and J is TRBJ1-5, with D unresolved. CDR3 length: 14 amino acids. The germline CDR1 and CDR2 sequences are LNHNV and YYDKDF (reference sequence). Trimming left V 3 bases short and J 0 bases short, with 6 bases between. The CDR3 is CATSSPNSNQPQHF. CDR3 DNA: TGTGCCACCAGCAGCCCAAATAGCAATCAGCCCCAGCATTTT.

The chain recombines TRBV21-1 with TRBJ2-1; the tabulated D call, TRBD2, remains unverified against the DNA. TRBV21-1 corresponds to a pseudogene. The CDR3 loop spans 17 amino acids. The CDR3 is CASSKGVLAGDHNEQFF. DNA of the CDR3: TGTGCCAGCAGCAAAGGGGTGCTAGCGGGAGATCACAATGAGCAGTTCTTC.

This chain links TRBV3-1 (or the pseudogene TRBV3-2) with TRBJ1-1; D unclear. In germline, CDR1 is LGHDT, CDR2 YNNKEL (reference sequence). The ends were cut back, 0 bases at V and 0 bases at J, with 11 bases in the middle. CDR3 size: 16 residues. This CDR3 reads CASSQEGALMNTEAFF. CDR3 bases: TGTGCCAGCAGCCAAGAAGGAGCCTTAATGAACACTGAAGCTTTCTTT.

This sequence joins TRBV13 and TRBJ1-2; 8 bases fit TRBD1. Looked up from germline, CDR1 is PRHDT and CDR2 is FYEKMQ (reference sequence). The CDR3 is 14 amino acids. With V trimmed by 5 bases and J by 4 bases, 6 bases remained unmatched. This CDR3 reads CASSLRTGRYGYTF. The CDR3 DNA follows: TGTGCCAGCAGCCTGAGGACAGGGCGCTATGGCTACACCTTC.

The chain employs TRBV18 and TRBJ2-6; 11 bases line up with TRBD2. J lost 4 bases, V lost 1 base, and 12 bases had no gene match. This CDR3 spans 20 amino acids. The germline V gene encodes CDR1 KGHSH and CDR2 LQKENI. The chain's CDR3 is CASSPLMVAGGQSGANVLTF. In DNA, the CDR3 is TGTGCCAGCTCACCACTGATGGTAGCGGGGGGGCAATCCGGGGCCAACGTCCTGACTTTC. Supplemented by reference TRBV18 and TRBJ2-6, the full variable domain reads NAGVMQNPRHLVRRRGQEARLRCSPMKGHSHVYWYRQLPEEGLKFMVYLQKENIIDESGMPKERFSAEFPKEGPSILRIQQVVRGDSAAYFCASSPLMVAGGQSGANVLTFGAGSRLTVL.

This chain links TRBV6-5 with TRBJ2-1, with 11 bases fitting TRBD2. V lost 6 bases, J lost 6 bases, and 7 bases stayed unmatched. The CDR3 sequence is 15 residues long. Germline V CDR1 and CDR2: MNHEY, SVGAGI. CDR3 sequence: CASSQTSGSRNEQFF. The CDR3 DNA reads TGTGCCAGCAGCCAAACTAGCGGGAGTCGCAATGAGCAGTTCTTC.

The rearrangement joins TRBV3-1 (or the pseudogene TRBV3-2) to TRBJ2-3, with a possible D match to TRBD2 (5 bases). CDR1 LGHDT and CDR2 YNNKEL come from the germline V gene (reference sequence). V was clipped by 4 bases and J by 5 bases, with 10 bases between them. This CDR3 contains 13 residues. The CDR3 DNA reads TGTGCCAGCAGCCGGCTAGCTCGAGATACGCAGTATTTT. Its protein product is CASSRLARDTQYF.

The gene calls are TRBV6-4 and TRBJ2-1; D may be TRBD1 (5 bases). Germline CDR1 is MRHNA and CDR2 is SNTAGT. Trimming took off 4 bases at V and 5 bases at J, with 9 bases between the two ends. The CDR3 loop spans 13 amino acids. In nucleotides, the CDR3 is TGTGCCAGCAGTGCTACAGGTGACAATGAGCAGTTCTTC. Amino acids: CASSATGDNEQFF.

The table lists this clone with a count of one. The rearrangement links TRBV9 to TRBJ2-3; 15 nucleotides match TRBD2. J lost 6 bases, V lost 5 bases, and 7 bases had no gene match. Germline V gene sequence: CDR1 SGDLS, CDR2 YYNGEE. CDR3 length equals 16 residues. The CDR3 spells CASRRTSGGARDTQYF. CDR3 in DNA: TGTGCCAGCAGGAGGACTAGCGGGGGGGCAAGGGATACGCAGTATTTT.

This rearrangement joins TRBV19 to TRBJ2-7; tentative D call: TRBD2 (5 bases). The length of the CDR3 is 13 residues. Trimming left V 5 bases short and J 2 bases short, with 10 bases between. Germline V lookup: CDR1 LNHDA, CDR2 SQIVND (reference sequence). The CDR3 protein is CASSVTTTYEQYF. The CDR3 DNA sequence: TGTGCCAGTAGTGTGACTACTACCTACGAGCAGTACTTC.

This clone turned up a few times. CDR3 residues: CASSLADGGWDTEAFF. The CDR3 bases are TGCGCCAGCAGCTTGGCCGATGGGGGGTGGGACACTGAAGCTTTCTTT. The chain uses TRBV5-1 and TRBJ1-1; tentative D call: TRBD1 (5 bases). The CDR3 sequence is 16 residues long. V was shortened by 0 bases and J by 3 bases, with 15 bases between the two germline ends. Germline V gene lookup returns CDR1 SGHRS and CDR2 YFSETQ.

The rearrangement joins TRBV5-1 to TRBJ2-7, with TRBD1 matching over 7 bases. Germline values: CDR1 SGHRS, CDR2 YFSETQ. The CDR3 runs to 16 residues. V lost 4 bases to trimming and J lost 5 bases; unmatched junction nucleotides: 15. CDR3 DNA: TGCGCCAGCAGCCCCTACCACAGACAGGGAACCAACGAGCAGTACTTC. This codes for CASSPYHRQGTNEQYF.

The chain links TRBV28 to TRBJ2-5; 14 bases match TRBD2. Unmatched junction bases numbered 5, after V lost 3 bases and J lost 5 bases. The CDR3 consists of 16 residues. Germline-derived CDR1 and CDR2 are MDHEN and SYDVKM. The CDR3 sequence: CASSLRLAGGGETQYF. Here the CDR3 DNA reads TGTGCCAGCAGTTTGCGACTAGCGGGAGGGGGTGAGACCCAGTACTTC. The whole variable domain, filled in from reference TRBV28 and TRBJ2-5, reads DVKVTQSSRYLVKRTGEKVFLECVQDMDHENMFWYRQDPGLGLRLIYFSYDVKMKEKGDIPEGYSVSREKKERFSLILESASTNQTSMYLCASSLRLAGGGETQYFGPGTRLLVL.

This clone came up once. This chain joins TRBV7-9 and TRBJ2-3; D is unresolved. Germline CDR1 is SEHNR and CDR2 is FQNEAQ (reference sequence). The CDR3 length is 13 residues. V was cut by 1 base and J by 1 base, with 3 bases left in between. CDR3 sequence reads: CASSLVGTDTQYF. CDR3 sequence (DNA): TGTGCCAGCAGCTTAGTCGGCACAGATACGCAGTATTTT.

The genes are TRBV28 and TRBJ1-2, with D perhaps TRBD1 (6 bases). The CDR3 has 13 residues. The V and J ends lost 9 bases and 7 bases respectively, with 18 bases between them. Germline loops: CDR1 MDHEN, CDR2 SYDVKM. The CDR3 coding sequence is TGTGCCAGTAGGACAGTAACTTTCCGTGGCTACACCTTC. It encodes CASRTVTFRGYTF.

CDR3 nucleotides: TGTGCCAGCAGCTTGGAGGGACACTGGAACACTGAAGCTTTCTTT. Protein: CASSLEGHWNTEAFF. The chain recombines TRBV7-8 with TRBJ1-1, with D tentatively TRBD1 (6 bases). Per germline, CDR1 SGHVS and CDR2 FQNEAQ. This CDR3 region has 15 residues. Trimming stripped 3 bases from V and 1 base from J, with 12 bases between.

This clone was picked up one time. This rearrangement joins TRBV15 to TRBJ1-2, with 8 bases identical to TRBD1. Germline CDR1 reads LNHNV; CDR2 reads YYDKDF (reference sequence). This CDR3 region has 14 residues. With 3 bases clipped from V and 6 bases from J, the junction kept 6 bases outside the gene matches. The DNA of the CDR3 is TGTGCCACCAGCAGTCTCCGACAGGGGAATGGCTACACCTTC. Translation: CATSSLRQGNGYTF.

This chain links TRBV6-5 with TRBJ2-7; 12 nucleotides align to TRBD1. Germline CDR1 MNHEY, CDR2 SVGAGI. J lost 6 bases, V lost 2 bases, and 2 bases had no gene match. The CDR3 runs 14 residues. The CDR3 spells CASSYGTGGVEQYF. The CDR3 DNA is TGTGCCAGCAGTTACGGGACAGGGGGCGTCGAGCAGTACTTC.

The chain carries TRBV11-1 and TRBJ1-1, with 8 bases identical to TRBD1. There are 16 residues in the CDR3. Germline V lookup: CDR1 SGHAT, CDR2 FQDESV (reference sequence). Trimming cost V 0 bases and J 5 bases; bases outside gene matches: 8. The CDR3 DNA reads TGTGCCAGCAGCTTAGCCCTCCTCAGGGGGCCAACTGAAGCTTTCTTT. Translated, it gives CASSLALLRGPTEAFF.

The chain recombines TRBV5-1 with TRBJ2-2; TRBD2 agrees at 7 bases. The V gene end was trimmed by 0 bases and the J gene end by 7 bases; junction bases not matched to a gene: 12. This CDR3 spans 17 amino acids. Germline CDR1 reads SGHRS; CDR2 reads YFSETQ. In DNA, the CDR3 is TGCGCCAGCAGCTTGGAGCCTGCGGCAGGGAGGGACGGGGAGCTGTTTTTT. Protein sequence: CASSLEPAAGRDGELFF. The complete variable domain, with remaining parts taken from reference TRBV5-1 and TRBJ2-2, reads KAGVTQTPRYLIKTRGQQVTLSCSPISGHRSVSWYQQTPGQGLQFLFEYFSETQRNKGNFPGRFSGRQFSNSRSEMNVSTLELGDSALYLCASSLEPAAGRDGELFFGEGSRLTVL.

This chain uses TRBV6-5 with TRBJ2-3; D may correspond to TRBD1 or TRBD2 (7 bases each). V gave up 4 bases and J gave up 6 bases, with 14 bases separating them. The CDR3 is made up of 14 amino acids. Germline V gene data show CDR1 as MNHEY and CDR2 as SVGAGI. The CDR3 loop reads CASSWQGGEDTQYF. In DNA form, the CDR3 reads TGTGCCAGCAGTTGGCAGGGGGGGGAGGATACGCAGTATTTT.

This chain connects TRBV2 to TRBJ1-6; 7 positions agree with TRBD1. Germline V gives CDR1 SNHLY, CDR2 FYNNEI. With 2 bases clipped from V and 4 bases from J, the junction kept 2 bases outside the gene matches. There are 15 residues in the CDR3. The chain's CDR3 is CASSEQGEYNSPLHF. The DNA for the CDR3 is TGTGCCAGCAGTGAACAGGGGGAGTATAATTCACCCCTCCACTTT.

The CDR3 reads CASSHPGRNVGYTF. DNA of the CDR3: TGCGCCAGCAGCCACCCGGGACGGAACGTTGGCTACACCTTC. This sequence joins TRBV4-1 and TRBJ1-2; D possibly corresponds to TRBD1 (5 bases). Trimming shortened V by 3 bases and J by 7 bases, and 15 bases separated the two germline ends. This CDR3 comprises 14 residues. In germline, CDR1 is MGHRA, CDR2 YSYEKL.

The chain carries TRBV5-1 and TRBJ2-7; TRBD2 matches at 7 bases. This CDR3 is 15 amino acids long. Germline V gene sequence: CDR1 SGHRS, CDR2 YFSETQ. Losses at the gene ends were 2 bases for V and 2 bases for J; bases not matched to a gene: 7. CDR3 residues: CASSFLEAGPYEQYF. The CDR3 bases are TGCGCCAGCAGCTTCCTCGAAGCGGGACCCTACGAGCAGTACTTC.